A selection of T cell receptor beta chains follows, all from one sample in a study of T cells in narcolepsy. Profiling relied on immunoSEQ multiplex PCR, and the TCRdb table lists in-frame clones only, not all of them. Of tens of thousands of clones listed, almost 85% are singletons. Input material: memory (CD45RA-) CD4+ T cells from blood. These receptors all stem from a human donor in good health. CDR3s include the opening cysteine and the closing phenylalanine or tryptophan. D genes are given only for firm matches. Size is stated for part of the rows, as once, few or many counts, or as a class when the clone is expanded.

D: .; length: 16; J: TRBJ2-1; V: TRBV5-4; size: once; DNA: TGTGCCAGCAGCCGACAGAGGCTAGCGATTGACAATGAGCAGTTCTTC; CDR3: CASSRQRLAIDNEQFF
D: TRBD1; length: 15; J: TRBJ2-3; V: TRBV6-4; size: .; DNA: TGTGCCAGCAGCAGACAGGGGGCAAGCACAGATACGCAGTATTTT; CDR3: CASSRQGASTDTQYF
D: TRBD2; length: 14; J: TRBJ2-6; V: TRBV5-6; size: once; DNA: TGTGCCAGCATCGGGAGGTCTGGGGCCAACGTCCTGACTTTC; CDR3: CASIGRSGANVLTF
D: .; length: 18; J: TRBJ2-6; V: TRBV5-1; size: .; DNA: TGCGCCAGCAGCCCCGGGCCCGGCTTGGGGTCTGGGGCCAACGTCCTGACTTTC; CDR3: CASSPGPGLGSGANVLTF
D: .; length: 15; J: TRBJ2-1; V: TRBV4-3; size: .; DNA: TGCGCCAGCAGCCAAGAACATGCGGGTTACAATGAGCAGTTCTTC; CDR3: CASSQEHAGYNEQFF
D: .; length: 15; J: TRBJ1-4; V: TRBV5-1; size: .; DNA: TGCGCCAGCAGCTTGGGCACAGCAACTAATGAAAAACTGTTTTTT; CDR3: CASSLGTATNEKLFF
D: TRBD2; length: 16; J: TRBJ2-1; V: TRBV11-2; size: .; DNA: TGTGCCAGCAGACCGGCCGGGACTAGCGACTACAATGAGCAGTTCTTC; CDR3: CASRPAGTSDYNEQFF
D: .; length: 13; J: TRBJ1-3; V: TRBV6-6; size: few; DNA: TGTGCCAGCATTGTGGGTCCTGGAAACACCATATATTTT; CDR3: CASIVGPGNTIYF
D: .; length: 14; J: TRBJ1-5; V: TRBV6-6; size: once; DNA: TGTGCCAGCAGTTTGACGAGGGGAAATCAGCCCCAGCATTTT; CDR3: CASSLTRGNQPQHF
D: TRBD2; length: 16; J: TRBJ2-3; V: TRBV5-1; size: .; DNA: TGCGCCAGCAGCTTGATGGCGGGAGGGCAGACAGATACGCAGTATTTT; CDR3: CASSLMAGGQTDTQYF
D: TRBD1; length: 14; J: TRBJ1-4; V: TRBV30; size: .; DNA: TGTGCCTGGAGTGTCCCGGGACAGAATAGAGGACTGTTTTTT; CDR3: CAWSVPGQNRGLFF
D: .; length: 17; J: TRBJ1-1; V: TRBV7-6; size: .; DNA: TGTGCCAGCAGCATGGGCGGCATTGGGGCGCCGGACACTGAAGCTTTCTTT; CDR3: CASSMGGIGAPDTEAFF
D: .; length: 13; J: TRBJ2-7; V: TRBV7-2; size: .; DNA: TGTGCCAGCAGCCAGGGACTTACCCGCGAGCAGTACTTC; CDR3: CASSQGLTREQYF
D: .; length: 12; J: TRBJ2-7; V: TRBV11-2; size: .; DNA: TGTGCCAGCAGCTTAGACGTCTACGAGCAGTACTTC; CDR3: CASSLDVYEQYF
D: TRBD1; length: 15; J: TRBJ2-7; V: TRBV27; size: .; DNA: TGTGCCAGCAGGGGGACAGGGCCAACCTCCTACGAGCAGTACTTC; CDR3: CASRGTGPTSYEQYF
D: TRBD1; length: 18; J: TRBJ1-4; V: TRBV6-1; size: .; DNA: TGTGCCAGCAGTGAAACCGTGGGACAGGGTGCAACTAATGAAAAACTGTTTTTT; CDR3: CASSETVGQGATNEKLFF
D: TRBD1; length: 14; J: TRBJ1-1; V: TRBV5-6; size: .; DNA: TGTGCCAGCACATTTGGGACAGTGAACACTGAAGCTTTCTTT; CDR3: CASTFGTVNTEAFF
D: TRBD1; length: 15; J: TRBJ1-6; V: TRBV5-8; size: .; DNA: TGTGCCAGCAGCTCCGGACAGGGATATAATTCACCCCTCCACTTT; CDR3: CASSSGQGYNSPLHF
D: .; length: 14; J: TRBJ2-5; V: TRBV5-1; size: .; DNA: TGCGCCAGCAGCTTGATGAGGGCTCAAGAGACCCAGTACTTC; CDR3: CASSLMRAQETQYF
D: .; length: 14; J: TRBJ1-5; V: TRBV5-6; size: .; DNA: TGTGCCAGCAGCCTCTATGGGGGGAATCAGCCCCAGCATTTT; CDR3: CASSLYGGNQPQHF
D: TRBD2; length: 16; J: TRBJ2-7; V: TRBV4-1; size: .; DNA: TGCGCCAGCAGCCAAGGGGGGACTAGCGGTCATTACGAGCAGTACTTC; CDR3: CASSQGGTSGHYEQYF
D: .; length: 13; J: TRBJ2-1; V: TRBV6-1; size: .; DNA: TGTGCCAGCAGTGAAGCGAAGGTGGGTGAGCAGTTCTTC; CDR3: CASSEAKVGEQFF
D: .; length: 11; J: TRBJ1-1; V: TRBV19; size: few; DNA: TGTGCCAGTACAAGGGGGACTGAAGCTTTCTTT; CDR3: CASTRGTEAFF
D: .; length: 14; J: TRBJ2-1; V: TRBV7-9; size: .; DNA: TGTGCCAGCAGCTTAGTTCAGGGATACAATGAGCAGTTCTTC; CDR3: CASSLVQGYNEQFF
D: TRBD1; length: 15; J: TRBJ1-1; V: TRBV30; size: .; DNA: TGTGCCTGGAGTGTACAGGACAGGCCTAACACTGAAGCTTTCTTT; CDR3: CAWSVQDRPNTEAFF
D: .; length: 12; J: TRBJ2-1; V: TRBV30; size: .; DNA: TGTGCCTGGTCACTGGGGCCAAGGGAGCAGTTCTTC; CDR3: CAWSLGPREQFF
D: TRBD2; length: 17; J: TRBJ2-1; V: TRBV5-4; size: few; DNA: TGTGCCAGCAGCTTCACTATAGCGGGAGGGCCGTACAATGAGCAGTTCTTC; CDR3: CASSFTIAGGPYNEQFF
D: TRBD1; length: 16; J: TRBJ1-4; V: TRBV18; size: .; DNA: TGTGCCAGCTCACCACAGACAGGGATGTCTAATGAAAAACTGTTTTTT; CDR3: CASSPQTGMSNEKLFF
D: .; length: 16; J: TRBJ2-7; V: TRBV19; size: .; DNA: TGTGCCAGTAGCCGATCCACCCCGCCGCACGAAACAGAGCAGTACTTC; CDR3: CASSRSTPPHETEQYF
D: TRBD2; length: 15; J: TRBJ2-7; V: TRBV7-2; size: .; DNA: TGTGCCAGCAGCTTAGAGGGCGGGAGGCACTACGAGCAGTACTTC; CDR3: CASSLEGGRHYEQYF
D: TRBD2; length: 20; J: TRBJ2-1; V: TRBV5-1; size: once; DNA: TGCGCCAGCAGCACACCACCGGGACTAGCGGGAGTGTTGTCCTACAATGAGCAGTTCTTC; CDR3: CASSTPPGLAGVLSYNEQFF
D: TRBD2; length: 16; J: TRBJ2-1; V: TRBV4-3; size: .; DNA: TGCGCCAGCAGCCAAGTGGGCGGGAGGGTCGGCAATGAGCAGTTCTTC; CDR3: CASSQVGGRVGNEQFF
D: .; length: 14; J: TRBJ1-3; V: TRBV10-3; size: .; DNA: TGTGCCTCAATGGGGGACATCTCTGGAAACACCATATATTTT; CDR3: CASMGDISGNTIYF
D: TRBD2; length: 15; J: TRBJ2-2; V: TRBV9; size: once; DNA: TGTGCCAGCAGCGTAAGCGGGAGCGTTACCGGGGAGCTGTTTTTT; CDR3: CASSVSGSVTGELFF
D: .; length: 12; J: TRBJ2-3; V: TRBV5-1; size: .; DNA: TGCGCCAGCAAGGGGAGCACAGATACGCAGTATTTT; CDR3: CASKGSTDTQYF
D: .; length: 14; J: TRBJ2-1; V: TRBV4-3; size: .; DNA: TGCGCCAGCAGCCAAATTGCGGGATACAATGAGCAGTTCTTC; CDR3: CASSQIAGYNEQFF
D: .; length: 13; J: TRBJ1-6; V: TRBV27; size: .; DNA: TGTGCCAGCAGTTGGGGACTAAATTCACCCCTCCACTTT; CDR3: CASSWGLNSPLHF